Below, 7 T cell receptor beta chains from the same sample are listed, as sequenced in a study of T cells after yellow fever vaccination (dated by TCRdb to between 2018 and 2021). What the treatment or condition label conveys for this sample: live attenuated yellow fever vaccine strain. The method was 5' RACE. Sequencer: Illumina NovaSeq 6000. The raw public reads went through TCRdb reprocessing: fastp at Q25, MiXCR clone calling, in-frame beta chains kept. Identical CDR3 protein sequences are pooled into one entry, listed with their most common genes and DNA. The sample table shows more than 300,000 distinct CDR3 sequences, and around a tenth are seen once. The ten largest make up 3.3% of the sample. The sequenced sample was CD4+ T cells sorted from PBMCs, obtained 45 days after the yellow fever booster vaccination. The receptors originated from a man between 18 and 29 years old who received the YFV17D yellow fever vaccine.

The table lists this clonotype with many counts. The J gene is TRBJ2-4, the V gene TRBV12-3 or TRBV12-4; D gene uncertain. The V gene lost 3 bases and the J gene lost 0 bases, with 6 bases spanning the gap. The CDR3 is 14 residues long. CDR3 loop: CASSFRLAKNIQYF. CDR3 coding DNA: TGTGCCAGCAGTTTTCGGCTAGCCAAAAACATTCAGTACTTC.

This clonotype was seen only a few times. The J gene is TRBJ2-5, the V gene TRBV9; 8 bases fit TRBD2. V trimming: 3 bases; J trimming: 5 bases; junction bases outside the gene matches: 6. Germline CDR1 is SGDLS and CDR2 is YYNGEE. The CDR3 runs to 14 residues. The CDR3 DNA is TGTGCCAGCAGCGGTAGCGGGGTGGGGGAGACCCAGTACTTC. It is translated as CASSGSGVGETQYF.

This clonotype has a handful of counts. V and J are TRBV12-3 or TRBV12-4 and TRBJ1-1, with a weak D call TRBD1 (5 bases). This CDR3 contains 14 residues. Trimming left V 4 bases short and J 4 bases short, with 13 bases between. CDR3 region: CASSYWEQGTEAFF. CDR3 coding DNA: TGTGCCAGCAGTTATTGGGAGCAGGGCACTGAAGCTTTCTTT.

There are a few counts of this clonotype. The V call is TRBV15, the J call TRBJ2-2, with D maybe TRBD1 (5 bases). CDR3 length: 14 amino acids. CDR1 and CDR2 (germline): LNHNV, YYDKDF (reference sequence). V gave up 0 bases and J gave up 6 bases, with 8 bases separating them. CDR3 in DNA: TGTGCCACCAGCAGAGATGGCAGGGCCGGGGAGCTGTTTTTT. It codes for CATSRDGRAGELFF. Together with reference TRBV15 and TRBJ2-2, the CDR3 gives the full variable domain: DAMVIQNPRYQVTQFGKPVTLSCSQTLNHNVMYWYQQKSSQAPKLLFHYYDKDFNNEADTPDNFQSRRPNTSFCFLDIRSPGLGDTAMYLCATSRDGRAGELFFGEGSRLTVL.

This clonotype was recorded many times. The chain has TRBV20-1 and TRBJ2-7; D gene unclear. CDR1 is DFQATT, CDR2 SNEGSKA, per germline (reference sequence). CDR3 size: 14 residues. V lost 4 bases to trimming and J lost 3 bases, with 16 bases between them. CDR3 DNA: TGCAGTGCTATAAAGCCCTCCATATACTACGAGCAGTACGTC. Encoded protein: CSAIKPSIYYEQYV.

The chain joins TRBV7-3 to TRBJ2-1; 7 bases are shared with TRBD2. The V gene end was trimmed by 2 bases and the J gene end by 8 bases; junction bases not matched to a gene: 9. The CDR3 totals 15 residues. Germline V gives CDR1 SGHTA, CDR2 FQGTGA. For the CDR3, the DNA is TGTGCCAGCAGCTTAGCGGGAGCGGCGAGCGATGAGCAGTTCTTC. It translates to CASSLAGAASDEQFF.

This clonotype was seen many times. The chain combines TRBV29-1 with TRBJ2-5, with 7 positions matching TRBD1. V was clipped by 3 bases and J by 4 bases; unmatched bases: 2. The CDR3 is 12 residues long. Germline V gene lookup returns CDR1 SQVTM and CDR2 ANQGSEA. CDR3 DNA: TGCAGCGTTGACCGACAGGGAGAGACCCAGTACTTC. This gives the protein CSVDRQGETQYF.